This T cell receptor beta chain is drawn from a study of cytotoxic CD8 clonotypes in ibrutinib-treated CLL (dated by TCRdb to about 2021). Background for the entire study: The cohort had 11 relapsed/refractory and 15 treatment-naive patients; roughly 17 were IGHV unmutated. Partial responses were observed in about 25 patients and complete responses in 2; after a median follow-up of 68 months, remission was maintained in 14 patients and progression was observed in approximately 12. The response samples were drawn at a median of approximately 11 months into treatment, with a range of roughly 6 to 40 months. On average, each sample yielded 255,043 productive templates and about 95,000 productive rearrangements. Of the approximately 90 people in the trial, around 25 had longitudinal samples available. Cryopreserved peripheral blood mononuclear cells were obtained prior to treatment, at the time of response, and at either disease progression or sustained remission. Every sample from remission and from progressive disease was obtained while the patients were still on ibrutinib.

Reading the label with the study, this specimen's time point is: about twelve months on ibrutinib. For TCR beta library preparation, 1.5 to 2.5 micrograms of genomic DNA were extracted from the cryopreserved PBMCs. High-throughput TCR beta sequencing was performed on longitudinal blood samples from CLL patients receiving ibrutinib monotherapy. The patients took part in an open-label, single-center phase 2 trial of ibrutinib monotherapy. V and J lose 1 base and 0 bases, and a span of 16 bases separates them. The germline V gene specifies SGHTA as CDR1 and FQGTGA as CDR2. Inclusive of the bounding cysteine and phenylalanine, the CDR3 is 18 residues long. Only the CDR3 portion is preserved as DNA: 54 bases, with reading frame beginning at the first base. Comments on this clone: The antigen it binds to is not known. Base-call qualities are not available, and no considerably larger clone is one nucleotide away.

The paper's findings and limits, for the study overall: Public clonotypes were rare and either shrank or stayed stable during treatment, and the rise in clonality at ibrutinib response reflected expansion of private clonotypes. Clonality increased at ibrutinib response, stayed stable in sustained remission, and fell back toward baseline at progression. At baseline, clonality was higher than in age-matched healthy donors and showed a strong correlation with circulating CD8+ T-cell counts. Lymph node repertoires were not examined, and the timing of sampling was not matched between patients in sustained remission and those whose disease progressed.

Each clonotype received, on average, approximately 9.9x coverage in deep resolution sequencing performed on a MiSeq, where the target depth lay between 1 in 1 million and 1 in 200,000 T cells. TCR beta libraries were generated with the immunoSEQ hsTCRB Kit. Processing in the source paper ran as follows. The data were analyzed with ImmunoSEQ Analyzer and ImmunoSEQ Data Assistant, and V, D and J gene assignments followed IMGT definitions. Clonality, which ranges from 0 to 1, was calculated as one minus the normalized Shannon entropy of productive rearrangement frequencies. Public clonotype analysis was restricted to overrepresented clonotypes comprising at least 0.05% of each patient's repertoire. About 13 age-matched healthy donor repertoires from immuneACCESS were used as controls for clonality. TCRdb took over this immuneACCESS table, retaining in-frame rearrangements with V and J assigned. Such tables are incomplete; in checked studies, under half of the missing clones stem from an unresolved V gene, and the remainder is unexplained. V, J and clone size were drawn from that table, and D and trimming were deduced from the DNA. For this sample the table gives around 26,000 clones, of which approximately 71% were detected only once. Around 44% of the sample comes from the top ten.

The sequencing used PBMCs, collected after 12 months of ibrutinib treatment. This receptor was obtained from a human donor with chronic lymphocytic leukemia. The V gene is TRBV7-3 and the J gene is TRBJ2-1; the D element could tentatively be TRBD1 or TRBD2, as 5 bases agree for each. CDR3 protein: CASSLIIGARSSYNEQFF. The nucleotide sequence reads as follows: TGTGCCAGCAGCTTAATCATCGGGGCCAGGAGCTCCTACAATGAGCAGTTCTTC.